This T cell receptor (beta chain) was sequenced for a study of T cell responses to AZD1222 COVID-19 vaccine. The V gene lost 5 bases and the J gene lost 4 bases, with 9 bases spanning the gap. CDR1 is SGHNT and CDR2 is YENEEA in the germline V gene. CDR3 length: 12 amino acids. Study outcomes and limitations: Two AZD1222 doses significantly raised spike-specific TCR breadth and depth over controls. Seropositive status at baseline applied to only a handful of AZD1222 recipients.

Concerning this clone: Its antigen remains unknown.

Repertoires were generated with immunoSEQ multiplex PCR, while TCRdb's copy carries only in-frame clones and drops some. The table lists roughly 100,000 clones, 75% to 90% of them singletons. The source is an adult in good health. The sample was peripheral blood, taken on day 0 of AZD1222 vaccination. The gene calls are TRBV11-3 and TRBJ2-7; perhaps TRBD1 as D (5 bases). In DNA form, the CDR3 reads TGTGCCAGCAGCGAGTCAGGGTACGAGCAGTACTTC. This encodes CASSESGYEQYF.